This T cell receptor (beta chain) came from a study of siplizumab effects on memory and regulatory T cells. Measured with immunoSEQ multiplex PCR; TCRdb has only the in-frame clones, and not every one. In the table there are 100,000 or so clones, about 94% of which are singletons. The CDR3 is 14 residues long. In germline, CDR1 is SGHTA, CDR2 FQGTGA. Trimming left V 0 bases short and J 8 bases short, with 11 bases between. V usage is TRBV7-3 and J usage is TRBJ2-1; possibly TRBD1 for D (6 bases). The sample comprised non-Treg CD4+ T cells sorted from blood. The TCR originated in a human donor in good health. The CDR3 protein is CASSLTLKGDEQFF. The DNA of the CDR3 is TGTGCCAGCAGCTTAACGTTAAAGGGGGATGAGCAGTTCTTC. The whole variable domain, filled in from reference TRBV7-3 and TRBJ2-1, reads GAGVSQTPSNKVTEKGKYVELRCDPISGHTALYWYRQSLGQGPEFLIYFQGTGAADDSGLPNDRFFAVRPEGSVSTLKIQRTERGDSAVYLCASSLTLKGDEQFFGPGTRLTVL.